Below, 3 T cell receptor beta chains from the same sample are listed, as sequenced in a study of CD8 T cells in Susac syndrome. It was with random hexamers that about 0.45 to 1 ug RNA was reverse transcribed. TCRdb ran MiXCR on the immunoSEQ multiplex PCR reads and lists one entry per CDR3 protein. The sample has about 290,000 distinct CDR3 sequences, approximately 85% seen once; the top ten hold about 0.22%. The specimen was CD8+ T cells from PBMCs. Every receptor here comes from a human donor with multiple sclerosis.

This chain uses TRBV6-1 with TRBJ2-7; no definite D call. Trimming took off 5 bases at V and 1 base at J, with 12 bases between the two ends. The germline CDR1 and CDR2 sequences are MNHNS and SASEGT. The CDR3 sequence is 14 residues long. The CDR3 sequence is CASSSTDGSYEQYF. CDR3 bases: TGTGCCAGCAGTTCAACCGACGGTTCCTACGAGCAGTACTTC.

CDR3 in amino acids: CASTLRRAGALISYNEQFF. In DNA, the CDR3 is TGTGCCAGTACTCTCCGGCGAGCGGGGGCCCTGATCTCCTACAATGAGCAGTTCTTC. This rearrangement joins TRBV19 to TRBJ2-1, with 8 bases identical to TRBD2. The V gene end was trimmed by 7 bases and the J gene end by 0 bases; junction bases not matched to a gene: 17. The CDR3 has 19 amino acids. Germline CDR1 LNHDA, CDR2 SQIVND (reference sequence).

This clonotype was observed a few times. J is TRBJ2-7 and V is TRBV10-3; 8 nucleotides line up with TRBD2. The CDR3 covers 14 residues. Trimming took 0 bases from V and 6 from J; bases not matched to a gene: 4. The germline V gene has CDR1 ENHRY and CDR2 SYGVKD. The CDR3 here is CAISESISGAEQYF. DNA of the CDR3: TGTGCCATCAGTGAGTCGATTAGCGGGGCCGAGCAGTACTTC.